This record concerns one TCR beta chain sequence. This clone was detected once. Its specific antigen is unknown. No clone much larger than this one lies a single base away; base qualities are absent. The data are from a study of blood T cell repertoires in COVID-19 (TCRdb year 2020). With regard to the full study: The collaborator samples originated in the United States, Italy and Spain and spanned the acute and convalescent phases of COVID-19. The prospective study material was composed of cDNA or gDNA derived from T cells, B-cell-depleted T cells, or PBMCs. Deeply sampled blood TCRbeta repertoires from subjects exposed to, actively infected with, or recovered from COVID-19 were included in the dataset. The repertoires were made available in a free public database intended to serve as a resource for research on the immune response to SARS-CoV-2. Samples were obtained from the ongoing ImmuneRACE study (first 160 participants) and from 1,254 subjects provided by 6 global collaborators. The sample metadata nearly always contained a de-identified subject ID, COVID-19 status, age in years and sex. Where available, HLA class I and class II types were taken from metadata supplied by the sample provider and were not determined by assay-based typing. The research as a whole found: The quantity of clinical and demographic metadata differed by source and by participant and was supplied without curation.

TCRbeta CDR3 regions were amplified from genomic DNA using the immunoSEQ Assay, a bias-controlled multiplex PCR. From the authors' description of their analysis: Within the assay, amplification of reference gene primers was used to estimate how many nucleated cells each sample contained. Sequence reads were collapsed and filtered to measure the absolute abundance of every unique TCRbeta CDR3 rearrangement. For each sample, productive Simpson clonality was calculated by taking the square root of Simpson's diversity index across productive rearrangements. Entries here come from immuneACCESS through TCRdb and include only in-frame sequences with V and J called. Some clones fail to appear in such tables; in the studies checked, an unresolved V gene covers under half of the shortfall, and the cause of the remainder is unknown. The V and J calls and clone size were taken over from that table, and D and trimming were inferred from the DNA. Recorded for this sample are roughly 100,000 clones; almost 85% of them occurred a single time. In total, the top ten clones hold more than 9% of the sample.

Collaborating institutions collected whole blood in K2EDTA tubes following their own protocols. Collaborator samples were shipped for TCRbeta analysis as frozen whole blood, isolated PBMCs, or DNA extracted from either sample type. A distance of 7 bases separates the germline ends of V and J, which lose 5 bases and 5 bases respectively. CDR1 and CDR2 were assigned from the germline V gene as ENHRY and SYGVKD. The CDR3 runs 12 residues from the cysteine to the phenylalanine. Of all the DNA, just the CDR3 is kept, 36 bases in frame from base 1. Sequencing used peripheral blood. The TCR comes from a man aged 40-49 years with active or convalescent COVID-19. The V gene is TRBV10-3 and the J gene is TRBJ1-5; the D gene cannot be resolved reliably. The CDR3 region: CAISPGDQPQHF. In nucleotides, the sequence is TGTGCCATCAGTCCCGGGGATCAGCCCCAGCATTTT.